The 14 T cell receptor beta chains given below trace back to one sample, sequenced in a study of OX40 agonist ivuxolimab in advanced cancers. TCRdb's table, derived via immunoSEQ multiplex PCR, lists solely in-frame clones and lacks some. Of tens of thousands of clones listed, about 88% are singletons. The sequencing used CD4+ or CD8+ T cells sorted from blood, collected in a trial of the OX40 agonist ivuxolimab. These receptors were taken from an adult with an advanced solid tumor such as melanoma, head and neck, liver or kidney cancer.

This clone was detected only once. V gene TRBV19 combines with J gene TRBJ1-6; D uncertain. Germline CDR1 and CDR2: LNHDA and SQIVND (reference sequence). This CDR3 has 13 amino acids. Trimming pared 7 bases from V and 7 bases from J, leaving 11 bases between. CDR3 residues: CASKSNGNSPLHF. The DNA of the CDR3 is TGTGCCAGTAAGAGCAATGGGAATTCACCCCTCCACTTT.

The chain recombines TRBV7-9 with TRBJ2-3; a possible D gene is TRBD2 (6 bases). Germline V gives CDR1 SEHNR, CDR2 FQNEAQ (reference sequence). V lost 10 bases and J lost 11, with 25 bases in between. The CDR3 is made up of 14 amino acids. CDR3 sequence (DNA): TGTGCCACTCGGGGGACCCTGGGGGATGGTAAGCAGTATTTT. Protein sequence: CATRGTLGDGKQYF.

On this clone: This specimen includes other DNA sequences encoding the same CDR3. This chain joins TRBV5-1 and TRBJ2-1; TRBD2 is a possible D gene (6 bases). The CDR3 has 14 amino acids. The V and J ends lost 0 bases and 15 bases respectively, with 19 bases between them. Germline-derived CDR1 and CDR2 are SGHRS and YFSETQ. CDR3 DNA: TGCGCCAGCAGCTTGGATCCGGGACCTAGCGAGGGGTTCTTC. Its protein is CASSLDPGPSEGFF.

DNA of the CDR3: TGTGCCAGCAGCCAAGTCGGACAGATCGCTAATTCACCCCTCCACTTT. This gives the protein CASSQVGQIANSPLHF. J is TRBJ1-6 and V is TRBV14; D possibly corresponds to TRBD1 (6 bases). The CDR3 has 16 amino acids. Germline-derived CDR1 and CDR2 are SGHDN and FVKESK. V was trimmed by 1 base and J by 6 bases, leaving 13 bases between them.

This chain connects TRBV4-2 to TRBJ2-1; D gene ambiguous. This CDR3 is 14 amino acids long. V gave up 0 bases and J gave up 9 bases, with 12 bases separating them. Germline assignment: CDR1 LGHNA and CDR2 YNFKEQ. CDR3 sequence (DNA): TGTGCCAGCAGCCAAGATAGTATGATCACTGAGCAGTTCTTC. The encoded protein is CASSQDSMITEQFF.

This chain uses TRBV5-6 with TRBJ1-2, with a tentative D call TRBD1 (6 bases). V lost 4 bases, J lost 4 bases, and 11 bases lay in between. Germline V CDR1 and CDR2: SGHDT, YYEEEE. The CDR3 sequence is 13 residues long. CDR3 protein: CASSQDRFYGYTF. The CDR3 DNA follows: TGTGCCAGCAGCCAAGACAGGTTCTATGGCTACACCTTC.

The chain has TRBV29-1 and TRBJ1-4, with D possibly matching TRBD1 (5 bases). Looked up from germline, CDR1 is SQVTM and CDR2 is ANQGSEA. This CDR3 is built from 12 residues. V was pared by 7 bases and J by 8 bases, with 14 bases between. CDR3 sequence (DNA): TGCAGCGCCCGGGACCTAGAGGAAAAACTGTTTTTT. This gives the protein CSARDLEEKLFF. Full variable domain (missing parts from reference TRBV29-1 and TRBJ1-4): SAVISQKPSRDICQRGTSLTIQCQVDSQVTMMFWYRQQPGQSLTLIATANQGSEATYESGFVIDKFPISRPNLTFSTLTVSNMSPEDSSIYLCSARDLEEKLFFGSGTQLSVL.

The V and J genes are TRBV27 and TRBJ2-2; D gene uncertain. V shed 3 bases and J shed 2 bases, with 4 bases lying between them. Germline V gene lookup returns CDR1 MNHEY and CDR2 SMNVEV (reference sequence). The CDR3 contains 13 residues. CDR3 in amino acids: CASSFDNTGELFF. Here the CDR3 DNA reads TGTGCCAGCAGTTTCGATAACACCGGGGAGCTGTTTTTT.

The rearrangement links TRBV13 to TRBJ2-7; D is unclear. V lost 5 bases, J lost 3 bases, and 14 bases lay in between. Germline loops: CDR1 PRHDT, CDR2 FYEKMQ (reference sequence). This CDR3 region has 14 residues. CDR3 nucleotides: TGTGCCAGCAGCACTCTAAGAGGTGGCTACGAGCAGTACTTC. Its protein is CASSTLRGGYEQYF.

This clone was found once. V and J are TRBV27 and TRBJ1-1, with D perhaps TRBD1 (6 bases). Germline V lookup: CDR1 MNHEY, CDR2 SMNVEV (reference sequence). V was shortened by 4 bases and J by 1 base, with 10 bases between the two germline ends. The CDR3 has 14 amino acids. The CDR3 DNA sequence: TGTGCCAGCAGTTCGCCGGGACAGAACACTGAAGCTTTCTTT. Protein: CASSSPGQNTEAFF.

This clone was seen a single time. V usage is TRBV6-6 and J usage is TRBJ1-2, with 7 bases matching TRBD1. The junction had 7 bases not matched to a gene; V was cut back by 6 bases and J by 6 bases. This CDR3 spans 13 amino acids. CDR1 is MNHNY, CDR2 SVGAGI, per germline (reference sequence). CDR3 nucleotide sequence: TGTGCCAGCAGCTTCCGAGACAGGGATGGCTACACCTTC. Protein product: CASSFRDRDGYTF.

To note about this clone: At one end the junction does not follow the germline gene, possibly because of a read error. Other DNA sequences within the sample encode an identical CDR3. This chain joins TRBV6-1 and TRBJ2-7; D unresolved. This CDR3 is built from 15 residues. The germline V gene has CDR1 MNHNS and CDR2 SASEGT. The DNA for the CDR3 is TGCGCCACATACCCAGAGAAATCCCCCTCTCTAGAGCAGTACTTC. Its protein product is CATYPEKSPSLEQYF.

This chain's CDR3 is CASSSTGTGMAFF. The CDR3 DNA is TGTGCCAGCAGTTCGACCGGGACAGGTATGGCTTTCTTT. The chain links TRBV6-5 to TRBJ1-1; 8 bases are shared with TRBD1. Germline lookup yields CDR1 MNHEY and CDR2 SVGAGI. The trim removed 4 bases at V and 11 bases at J, leaving 9 bases unmatched. The CDR3 sequence is 13 residues long.

In regard to this clone: Mismatch with germline at one junction end may stem from a read error. In the same sample, other DNA sequences code for this CDR3. This chain uses TRBV28 with TRBJ1-5; TRBD1 matches 7 bases. CDR1 is MDHEN, CDR2 SYDVKM, per germline. The length of the CDR3 is 15 residues. CDR3 in DNA: TGTGCTAGCAGTCCGACTGACAGGGAGGTTCAGCCCCAGCATTTT. Protein product: CASSPTDREVQPQHF.